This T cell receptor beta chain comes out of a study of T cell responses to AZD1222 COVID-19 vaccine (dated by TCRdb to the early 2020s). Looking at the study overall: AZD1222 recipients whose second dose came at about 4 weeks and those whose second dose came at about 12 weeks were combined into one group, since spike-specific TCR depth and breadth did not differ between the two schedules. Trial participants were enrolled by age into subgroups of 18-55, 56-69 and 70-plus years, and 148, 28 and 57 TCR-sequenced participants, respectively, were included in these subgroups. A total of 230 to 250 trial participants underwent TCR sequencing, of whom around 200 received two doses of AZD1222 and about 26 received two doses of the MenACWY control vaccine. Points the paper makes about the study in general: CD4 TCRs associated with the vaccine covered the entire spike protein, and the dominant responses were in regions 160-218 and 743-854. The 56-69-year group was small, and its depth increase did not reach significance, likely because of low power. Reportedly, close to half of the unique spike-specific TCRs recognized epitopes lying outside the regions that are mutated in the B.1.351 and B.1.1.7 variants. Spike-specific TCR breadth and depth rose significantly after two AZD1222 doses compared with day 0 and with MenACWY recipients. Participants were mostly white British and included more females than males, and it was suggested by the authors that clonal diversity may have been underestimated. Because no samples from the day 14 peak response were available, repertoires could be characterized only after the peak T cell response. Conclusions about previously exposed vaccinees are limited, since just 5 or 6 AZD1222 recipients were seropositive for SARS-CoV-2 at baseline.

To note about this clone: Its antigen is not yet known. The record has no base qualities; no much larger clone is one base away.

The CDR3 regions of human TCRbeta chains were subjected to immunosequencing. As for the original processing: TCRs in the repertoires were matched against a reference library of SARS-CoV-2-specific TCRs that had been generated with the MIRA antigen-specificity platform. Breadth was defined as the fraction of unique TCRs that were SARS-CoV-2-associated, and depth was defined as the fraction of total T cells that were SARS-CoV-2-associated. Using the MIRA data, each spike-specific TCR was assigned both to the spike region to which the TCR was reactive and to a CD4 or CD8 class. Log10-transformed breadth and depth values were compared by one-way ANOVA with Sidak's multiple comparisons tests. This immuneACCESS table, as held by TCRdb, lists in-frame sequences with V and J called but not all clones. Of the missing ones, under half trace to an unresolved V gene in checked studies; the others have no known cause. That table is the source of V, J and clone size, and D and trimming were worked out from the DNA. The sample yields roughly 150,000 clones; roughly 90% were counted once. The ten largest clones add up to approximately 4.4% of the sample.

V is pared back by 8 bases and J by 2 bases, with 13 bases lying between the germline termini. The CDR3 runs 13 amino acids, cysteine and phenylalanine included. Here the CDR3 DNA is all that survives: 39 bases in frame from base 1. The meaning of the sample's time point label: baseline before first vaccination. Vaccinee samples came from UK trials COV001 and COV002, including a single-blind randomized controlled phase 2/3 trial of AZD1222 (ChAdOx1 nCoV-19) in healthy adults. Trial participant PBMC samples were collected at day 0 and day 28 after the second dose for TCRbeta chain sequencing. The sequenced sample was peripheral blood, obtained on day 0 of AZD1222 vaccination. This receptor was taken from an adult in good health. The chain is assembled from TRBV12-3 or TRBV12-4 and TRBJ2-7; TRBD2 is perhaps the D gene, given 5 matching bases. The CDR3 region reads CASGYSGTYEQYF. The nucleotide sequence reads TGTGCCAGCGGATATTCGGGAACCTACGAGCAGTACTTC.